What follows describes a single T cell receptor (beta chain). The data derive from a study of CD8 T cells in Susac syndrome. The RNA, 0.5 to 1 ug, was put through reverse transcription using random hexamers. TCRdb redid the calling of the immunoSEQ multiplex PCR reads with MiXCR, one entry per CDR3 protein. Counted here are 150,000 to 200,000 distinct CDR3 sequences, 90% to 95% occurring once; the ten biggest clones make up around 0.1%. TEMRA cells were FACS-enriched, and CD8+ and CD4+ T cells were isolated negatively. This clonotype was obtained from a human donor with Susac syndrome. Sequencing was done on a sample of CD4+ T cells from PBMCs.

CDR3 residues: CASSFPRDSYEQYF. The CDR3 DNA follows: TGTGCCAGCAGTTTCCCCCGAGACAGCTACGAGCAGTACTTC. The chain combines TRBV28 with TRBJ2-7; perhaps TRBD1 as D (5 bases). The CDR3 consists of 14 residues. Per germline, CDR1 MDHEN and CDR2 SYDVKM. V lost 3 bases, J lost 3 bases, and 12 bases lay in between.